The rows below give T cell receptor beta chains drawn from one sample of a study of T cell responses to AZD1222 COVID-19 vaccine. Clones were sequenced by immunoSEQ multiplex PCR, and TCRdb holds only the in-frame ones, with some missing. The sample lists 95,000 to 120,000 clones, 70% to 90% occurring once. Sequenced material: peripheral blood, taken on day 0 of AZD1222 vaccination. Receptors originate from an adult in good health. The CDR3 runs from the conserved cysteine through the conserved F or W. D genes are given only for firm matches. A clone size is listed for some rows: how often the clone was seen (once, few, many), or a class if it is expanded.

D gene: .
clone size: .
J gene: TRBJ2-6
V gene: TRBV19
CDR3 protein: CATDRNSGANVLTF
CDR3 DNA: TGTGCCACCGACAGAAACTCTGGGGCCAACGTCCTGACTTTC

D gene: .
clone size: few
J gene: TRBJ1-1
V gene: TRBV6-1
CDR3 protein: CASSEALTRMNTEAFF
CDR3 DNA: TGTGCCAGCAGTGAAGCTTTGACCAGGATGAACACTGAAGCTTTCTTT

D gene: .
clone size: .
J gene: TRBJ1-1
V gene: TRBV18
CDR3 protein: CASSPDRVRDGFSFF
CDR3 DNA: TGTGCCAGCTCACCTGACCGGGTGCGGGACGGTTTTTCTTTCTTT

D gene: .
clone size: .
J gene: TRBJ2-7
V gene: TRBV28
CDR3 protein: CASRAGFGASYEQYF
CDR3 DNA: TGTGCCAGCAGGGCTGGGTTTGGCGCTAGCTACGAGCAGTACTTC

D gene: .
clone size: .
J gene: TRBJ2-1
V gene: TRBV5-1
CDR3 protein: CASSGPGKILQFF
CDR3 DNA: TGCGCCAGCAGCGGTCCGGGGAAGATTCTGCAGTTCTTC

D gene: .
clone size: .
J gene: TRBJ1-1
V gene: TRBV5-4
CDR3 protein: CASIFGEGNTEAFF
CDR3 DNA: TGTGCCAGCATCTTCGGCGAGGGCAACACTGAAGCTTTCTTT

D gene: .
clone size: .
J gene: TRBJ2-7
V gene: TRBV5-1
CDR3 protein: CASSTRGSYEQYF
CDR3 DNA: TGCGCCAGCAGCACCCGTGGCTCCTACGAGCAGTACTTC

D gene: TRBD2
clone size: .
J gene: TRBJ2-1
V gene: TRBV9
CDR3 protein: CASSVASGGARRDEQFF
CDR3 DNA: TGTGCCAGCAGCGTAGCTAGCGGGGGGGCACGGCGGGATGAGCAGTTCTTC

D gene: .
clone size: .
J gene: TRBJ2-2
V gene: TRBV18
CDR3 protein: CASSPGQSNTGELFF
CDR3 DNA: TGTGCCAGCTCACCCGGACAGTCGAACACCGGGGAGCTGTTTTTT

D gene: TRBD1
clone size: once
J gene: TRBJ2-4
V gene: TRBV6-5
CDR3 protein: CASSYGRGTKNIQYF
CDR3 DNA: TGTGCCAGCAGTTACGGCAGGGGGACCAAAAACATTCAGTACTTC

D gene: .
clone size: .
J gene: TRBJ2-7
V gene: TRBV5-1
CDR3 protein: CASSLSRQEGEQYF
CDR3 DNA: TGCGCCAGCAGCTTGAGTCGCCAGGAAGGAGAGCAGTACTTC

D gene: .
clone size: .
J gene: TRBJ2-2
V gene: TRBV28
CDR3 protein: CASSRSGAVGELFF
CDR3 DNA: TGTGCCAGCAGCCGATCGGGGGCCGTCGGGGAGCTGTTTTTT

D gene: .
clone size: .
J gene: TRBJ1-4
V gene: TRBV2
CDR3 protein: CASRGGGDGEKLFF
CDR3 DNA: TGTGCCAGCAGGGGGGGAGGTGATGGTGAAAAACTGTTTTTT

D gene: .
clone size: .
J gene: TRBJ2-7
V gene: TRBV7-9
CDR3 protein: CASSLAQPHEEFF
CDR3 DNA: TGTGCCAGCAGCTTAGCGCAGCCCCACGAGGAATTCTTC

D gene: .
clone size: .
J gene: TRBJ1-2
V gene: TRBV4-3
CDR3 protein: CASSQLGQGLANYGYTF
CDR3 DNA: TGCGCCAGCAGCCAGCTGGGGCAGGGGTTGGCTAACTATGGCTACACCTTC

D gene: .
clone size: .
J gene: TRBJ1-4
V gene: TRBV28
CDR3 protein: CASTLYGNGEKLFF
CDR3 DNA: TGTGCCAGCACCCTTTATGGGAATGGAGAAAAACTGTTTTTT

D gene: TRBD1
clone size: .
J gene: TRBJ2-7
V gene: TRBV5-4
CDR3 protein: CASSLGQGANEQYF
CDR3 DNA: TGTGCCAGCAGCTTGGGCCAGGGGGCGAACGAGCAGTACTTC

D gene: TRBD2
clone size: .
J gene: TRBJ2-1
V gene: TRBV11-2
CDR3 protein: CASSTGTSGGAYQFF
CDR3 DNA: TGTGCCAGCAGCACGGGGACTAGCGGGGGGGCCTATCAGTTCTTC

D gene: .
clone size: few
J gene: TRBJ2-7
V gene: TRBV7-9
CDR3 protein: CASSSRASYEQYF
CDR3 DNA: TGTGCCAGCAGCTCCCGGGCCAGCTACGAGCAGTACTTC

D gene: .
clone size: .
J gene: TRBJ1-3
V gene: TRBV7-3
CDR3 protein: CASSQGGILYF
CDR3 DNA: TGTGCCAGCAGCCAAGGGGGGATCCTTTACTTT

D gene: TRBD1
clone size: .
J gene: TRBJ1-2
V gene: TRBV6-1
CDR3 protein: CASSETGGPYGYTF
CDR3 DNA: TGTGCCAGCAGTGAGACAGGGGGTCCCTATGGCTACACCTTC

D gene: .
clone size: few
J gene: TRBJ2-7
V gene: TRBV5-1
CDR3 protein: CASGEGGQNEQYF
CDR3 DNA: TGCGCCAGTGGAGAGGGGGGGCAGAACGAGCAGTACTTC

D gene: TRBD1
clone size: .
J gene: TRBJ1-5
V gene: TRBV27
CDR3 protein: CASSPTGGGQPQHF
CDR3 DNA: TGTGCCAGCAGTCCAACAGGGGGCGGACAGCCCCAGCATTTT

D gene: .
clone size: once
J gene: TRBJ1-2
V gene: TRBV19
CDR3 protein: CASSTNGGLVYGYTF
CDR3 DNA: TGTGCCAGTAGTACAAACGGGGGGCTGGTCTATGGCTACACCTTC

D gene: .
clone size: .
J gene: TRBJ2-7
V gene: TRBV21-1
CDR3 protein: CASSKGGQPYEQYF
CDR3 DNA: TGTGCCAGCAGCAAGGGGGGACAGCCCTACGAGCAGTACTTC

D gene: .
clone size: .
J gene: TRBJ2-7
V gene: TRBV7-6
CDR3 protein: CASSLEREQYF
CDR3 DNA: TGTGCCAGCAGCTTAGAGAGGGAGCAGTACTTC

D gene: TRBD1
clone size: .
J gene: TRBJ1-1
V gene: TRBV10-3
CDR3 protein: CAIRDRAATEAFF
CDR3 DNA: TGTGCCATCAGGGACAGGGCGGCCACTGAAGCTTTCTTT

D gene: .
clone size: .
J gene: TRBJ1-1
V gene: TRBV2
CDR3 protein: CASVLGTEAFF
CDR3 DNA: TGTGCCAGCGTCCTGGGGACTGAAGCTTTCTTT

D gene: .
clone size: .
J gene: TRBJ2-2
V gene: TRBV28
CDR3 protein: CASRLNTGELFF
CDR3 DNA: TGTGCCAGCAGACTGAACACCGGGGAGCTGTTTTTT

D gene: .
clone size: .
J gene: TRBJ2-7
V gene: TRBV11-3
CDR3 protein: CASSLRFGEQYF
CDR3 DNA: TGTGCCAGCAGCTTGAGGTTCGGGGAGCAGTACTTC

D gene: TRBD2
clone size: .
J gene: TRBJ2-3
V gene: TRBV5-5
CDR3 protein: CASRGFSGGEDTQYF
CDR3 DNA: TGTGCCAGCAGGGGATTTAGCGGGGGAGAAGATACGCAGTATTTT

D gene: TRBD1
clone size: .
J gene: TRBJ2-7
V gene: TRBV19
CDR3 protein: CASTGQGRDEQYF
CDR3 DNA: TGTGCCAGCACGGGACAGGGGAGGGACGAGCAGTACTTC

D gene: .
clone size: .
J gene: TRBJ1-5
V gene: TRBV7-2
CDR3 protein: CASSSGQSNQPQHF
CDR3 DNA: TGTGCCAGCAGCAGCGGACAAAGCAATCAGCCCCAGCATTTT

D gene: TRBD1
clone size: .
J gene: TRBJ1-1
V gene: TRBV5-1
CDR3 protein: CASSRGTGGLGTEAFF
CDR3 DNA: TGCGCCAGCAGCCGTGGGACAGGGGGGTTGGGAACTGAAGCTTTCTTT

D gene: TRBD1
clone size: .
J gene: TRBJ1-1
V gene: TRBV6-5
CDR3 protein: CASSYGTGVRAFF
CDR3 DNA: TGTGCCAGCAGTTACGGGACAGGGGTCAGAGCTTTCTTT

D gene: TRBD1
clone size: .
J gene: TRBJ1-4
V gene: TRBV7-2
CDR3 protein: CASRTGTGGEKLFF
CDR3 DNA: TGTGCCAGCAGAACCGGGACAGGGGGGGAAAAACTGTTTTTT

D gene: .
clone size: .
J gene: TRBJ1-5
V gene: TRBV30
CDR3 protein: CAWRLQGSKPQHF
CDR3 DNA: TGTGCCTGGAGGCTACAGGGTTCTAAGCCCCAGCATTTT

D gene: TRBD1
clone size: .
J gene: TRBJ1-1
V gene: TRBV19
CDR3 protein: CASTRPTGRGMNTEAFF
CDR3 DNA: TGTGCCAGTACCAGACCGACAGGGAGGGGGATGAACACTGAAGCTTTCTTT

D gene: .
clone size: once
J gene: TRBJ2-3
V gene: TRBV6-4
CDR3 protein: CASSDSWRSTDTQYF
CDR3 DNA: TGTGCCAGCAGTGACTCATGGAGAAGCACAGATACGCAGTATTTT

D gene: .
clone size: .
J gene: TRBJ2-7
V gene: TRBV7-9
CDR3 protein: CASSRIGLIIEQYF
CDR3 DNA: TGTGCCAGCAGCCGGATCGGACTAATTATCGAGCAGTACTTC

D gene: TRBD2
clone size: .
J gene: TRBJ2-3
V gene: TRBV3-1/TRBV3-2
CDR3 protein: CASSQGGLTSGNDGRTQYF
CDR3 DNA: TGTGCCAGCAGCCAAGGGGGCCTCACTAGCGGGAATGACGGGCGGACGCAGTATTTT

D gene: .
clone size: .
J gene: TRBJ1-6
V gene: TRBV12-3/TRBV12-4
CDR3 protein: CASSWGAGSPLHF
CDR3 DNA: TGTGCCAGCAGTTGGGGGGCGGGTTCACCCCTCCACTTT

D gene: TRBD2
clone size: .
J gene: TRBJ2-5
V gene: TRBV7-7
CDR3 protein: CASSRQNSGGGRETQYF
CDR3 DNA: TGTGCCAGCAGCCGGCAGAATAGCGGGGGAGGGAGAGAGACCCAGTACTTC

D gene: TRBD2
clone size: .
J gene: TRBJ2-1
V gene: TRBV6-2/TRBV6-3
CDR3 protein: CASSHSGGNYNEQFF
CDR3 DNA: TGTGCCAGCAGTCACAGCGGGGGGAATTACAATGAGCAGTTCTTC

D gene: .
clone size: once
J gene: TRBJ2-3
V gene: TRBV13
CDR3 protein: CASSSTVTSTDTQYF
CDR3 DNA: TGTGCCAGCAGCTCGACTGTGACTAGCACAGATACGCAGTATTTT

D gene: .
clone size: .
J gene: TRBJ2-3
V gene: TRBV6-2/TRBV6-3
CDR3 protein: CASSLDRVVEHTQYF
CDR3 DNA: TGTGCCAGCAGTCTCGACCGAGTCGTAGAGCATACGCAGTATTTT

D gene: .
clone size: .
J gene: TRBJ1-2
V gene: TRBV6-4
CDR3 protein: CASSDSQGRGYTF
CDR3 DNA: TGTGCCAGCAGTGACTCCCAGGGGAGGGGCTACACCTTC